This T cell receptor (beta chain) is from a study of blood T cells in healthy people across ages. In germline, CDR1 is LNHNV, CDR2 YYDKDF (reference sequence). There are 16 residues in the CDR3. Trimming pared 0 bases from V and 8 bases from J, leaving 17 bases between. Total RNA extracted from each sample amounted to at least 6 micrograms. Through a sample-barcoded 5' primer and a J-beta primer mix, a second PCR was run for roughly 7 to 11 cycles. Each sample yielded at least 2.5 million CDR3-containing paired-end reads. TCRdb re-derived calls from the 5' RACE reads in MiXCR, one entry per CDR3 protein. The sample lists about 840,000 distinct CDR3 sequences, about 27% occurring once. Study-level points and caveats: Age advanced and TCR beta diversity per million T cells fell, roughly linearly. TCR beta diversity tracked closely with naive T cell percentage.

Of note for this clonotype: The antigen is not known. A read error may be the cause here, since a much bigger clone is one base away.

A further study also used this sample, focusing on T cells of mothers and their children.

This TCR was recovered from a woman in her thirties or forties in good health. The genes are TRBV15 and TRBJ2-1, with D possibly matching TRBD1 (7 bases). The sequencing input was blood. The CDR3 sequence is CATSRDRMAGGYEQFF. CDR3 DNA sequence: TGTGCCACCAGCAGAGATCGTATGGCAGGGGGGTATGAGCAGTTCTTC.